A single sample is the source of the 28 T cell receptor beta chains below, sequenced in a study of cytomegalovirus exposure and HLA in healthy donors. PCR employed 60 Vbeta and 13 Jbeta primers. The table came from immunoSEQ multiplex PCR; TCRdb's copy has only in-frame clones and leaves some out. The sample lists 7,000 or so clones; roughly half were seen once. Sequenced: PBMCs. These receptors were collected from a man younger than 45 in good health and CMV-seropositive.

V gene TRBV9 combines with J gene TRBJ1-1; D not certain. The length of the CDR3 is 15 residues. The germline V and J ends were trimmed by 0 bases and 1 base, with 10 bases remaining between them. CDR1 and CDR2 from the germline V gene are SGDLS and YYNGEE. The CDR3 DNA is TGTGCCAGCAGCGTAGGCCACAGTTCGAACACTGAAGCTTTCTTT. Translation: CASSVGHSSNTEAFF.

Remarks on this clone: One junction end does not reproduce the germline sequence, and a read error may be involved. V and J are TRBV7-7 and TRBJ2-7, with 10 bases aligning to TRBD1. The CDR3 consists of 14 residues. Germline V gives CDR1 SSHAT, CDR2 FNYEAQ (reference sequence). CDR3 DNA sequence: TGTGCTAGCAGCTCGGGACAGGGGAACCACGAGCAGTACTTC. This translates into CASSSGQGNHEQYF.

This clone was counted between two and nine times. The chain combines TRBV6-4 with TRBJ1-3; D is uncertain. The CDR3 consists of 14 residues. Germline assignment: CDR1 MRHNA and CDR2 SNTAGT. Between the trimmed V and J ends, which lost 2 bases and 0 bases, there was a span of 5 bases. The CDR3 coding sequence is TGTGCCAGCAGTGACACTAGCTCTGGAAACACCATATATTTT. Protein product: CASSDTSSGNTIYF.

The rearrangement joins TRBV10-3 to TRBJ1-5, with 8 bases fitting TRBD1. V shed 8 bases, J shed 7 bases, and the junction held 4 bases outside the gene matches. Per germline, CDR1 ENHRY and CDR2 SYGVKD. The CDR3 totals 12 residues. CDR3 in amino acids: CAIRTGNQPQHF. The CDR3 coding sequence is TGTGCCATCCGGACAGGGAACCAGCCCCAGCATTTT.

This clone was detected a few times. The gene calls are TRBV18 and TRBJ1-1; no clear D. V lost 2 bases and J lost 10, with 14 bases in between. This CDR3 has 13 amino acids. Germline loops: CDR1 KGHSH, CDR2 LQKENI. The CDR3 coding sequence is TGTGCCAGCTCACCAGGGAGAAAGATGGGAGCTTTCTTT. Its protein product is CASSPGRKMGAFF.

The sample holds a few counts of this clone. The chain uses TRBV28 and TRBJ1-5; 7 bases align to TRBD1. The CDR3 sequence is 15 residues long. The germline V gene encodes CDR1 MDHEN and CDR2 SYDVKM. J was trimmed by 9 bases and V by 6 bases; bases with no gene match: 14. The CDR3 reads CASRGTGARTGPQHF. The CDR3 DNA follows: TGTGCCAGCAGGGGCACAGGGGCGCGAACAGGGCCCCAGCATTTT.

CDR3 sequence reads: CASSLGLAGEYF. The CDR3 DNA reads as TGTGCCAGCAGCCTCGGTCTAGCGGGGGAGTATTTT. This chain joins TRBV7-2 and TRBJ2-3; 10 nucleotides align to TRBD2. Germline V gene lookup returns CDR1 SGHTA and CDR2 FQGNSA. Trimming took 5 bases from V and 13 from J; bases not matched to a gene: 6. There are 12 residues in the CDR3.

The chain uses TRBV25-1 and TRBJ1-1, with no clear D. CDR1 is MGHDK, CDR2 SYGVNS, per germline. This CDR3 comprises 13 residues. Trimming removed 3 bases at V and 0 bases at J, with 5 bases between. The CDR3 sequence is CASSDYLNTEAFF. The CDR3 region has the DNA TGTGCCAGCAGTGACTACTTGAACACTGAAGCTTTCTTT.

This clone was picked up a small number of times. The genes are TRBV30 and TRBJ1-2; 7 nucleotides match TRBD1. V shed 3 bases and J 8 bases; nucleotides not matched to a gene: 6. CDR1 and CDR2 from the germline V gene are GTSNPN and SVGIG (reference sequence). The CDR3 is 12 residues long. The CDR3 spells CAWRVTGEGYTF. CDR3 nucleotides: TGTGCCTGGAGGGTCACAGGGGAGGGCTACACCTTC.

V and J are TRBV30 and TRBJ1-4; unclear D gene. V was shortened by 2 bases and J by 7 bases, with 23 bases between the two germline ends. The V gene's germline CDR1 is GTSNPN and CDR2 SVGIG (reference sequence). The CDR3 is 17 residues long. CDR3 nucleotide sequence: TGTGCCTGGAGTCGAGCCCGGACTCTCCTCGGGGTTGAAAAACTGTTTTTT. Protein: CAWSRARTLLGVEKLFF.

This clone was seen a few times. The genes are TRBV11-3 and TRBJ2-2; D perhaps matches TRBD1 (5 bases). Germline CDR1 SGHNT, CDR2 YENEEA. With 3 bases removed from V and 5 bases from J, the gap between germline ends came to 7 bases. The length of the CDR3 is 13 residues. CDR3 in DNA: TGTGCCAGCAGCTTTAAGGGGACCGGGGAGCTGTTTTTT. Its protein product is CASSFKGTGELFF.

This chain joins TRBV6-5 and TRBJ2-7, with D tentatively TRBD2 (7 bases). The CDR3 has 15 residues. Between the trimmed V and J ends, which lost 5 bases and 6 bases, there was a span of 20 bases. The germline CDR1 and CDR2 sequences are MNHEY and SVGAGI. CDR3 sequence: CASSPNIGGGAEQYF. The CDR3 DNA reads as TGTGCCAGCAGTCCTAACATAGGGGGGGGTGCCGAGCAGTACTTC.

In this sample, this clone turned up a few times. V gene TRBV28 combines with J gene TRBJ1-2; tentative D call: TRBD1 (5 bases). Trimming shortened V by 7 bases and J by 2 bases, and 14 bases separated the two germline ends. The CDR3 is made up of 14 amino acids. Germline CDR1 MDHEN, CDR2 SYDVKM. The CDR3 DNA is TGTGCCAGCACTGCATGGGGGGGGAACTATGGCTACACCTTC. This encodes CASTAWGGNYGYTF.

The genes are TRBV2 and TRBJ2-5; TRBD2 is a possible D gene (5 bases). Germline V gene lookup returns CDR1 SNHLY and CDR2 FYNNEI. The CDR3 is 11 amino acids. With 6 bases removed from V and 5 bases from J, the gap between germline ends came to 7 bases. The CDR3 is CASRREETQYF. In nucleotides, the CDR3 is TGTGCCAGCAGAAGGGAGGAGACCCAGTACTTC.

The chain uses TRBV7-8 and TRBJ2-1, with D unclear. The germline gives CDR1 SGHVS, CDR2 FQNEAQ. This CDR3 spans 15 amino acids. Trimming removed 1 base at V and 8 bases at J, with 15 bases between. The CDR3 DNA reads TGTGCCAGCAGCTTAGGAGAGAAACGTTACCATGAGCAGTTCTTC. This gives the protein CASSLGEKRYHEQFF.

This clone is deemed large. One junction end does not reproduce the germline sequence, and a read error may be involved. The chain carries TRBV29-1 and TRBJ2-3; TRBD2 aligns across 9 bases. The length of the CDR3 is 18 residues. Germline V CDR1 and CDR2: SQVTM, ANQGSEA. CDR3 in amino acids: CSVEGEDRLAVLTDTQYF. The CDR3 bases are TGCAGCGTAGAAGGGGAAGACAGACTAGCGGTCCTCACAGATACGCAGTATTTT.

J is TRBJ1-2 and V is TRBV25-1; 8 positions match TRBD1. The CDR3 contains 15 residues. Germline V gives CDR1 MGHDK, CDR2 SYGVNS. Germline trimming cut 1 base from V and 8 bases from J; bases unmatched to any gene: 9. The CDR3 DNA is TGTGCCAGCAGTGAATTTGGACAGGGCACGAGGGGCTACACCTTC. It codes for CASSEFGQGTRGYTF.

The chain links TRBV6-5 to TRBJ1-6, with 7 bases that match TRBD1. Per the germline V gene, CDR1 is MNHEY and CDR2 is SVGAGI. The CDR3 extends over 14 amino acids. J was trimmed by 7 bases and V by 6 bases; bases with no gene match: 6. The CDR3 coding sequence is TGTGCCAGCAGACCCGGGACAGAAAATTCACCCCTCCACTTT. It yields the protein CASRPGTENSPLHF.

This clone was observed a few times. The chain uses TRBV25-1 and TRBJ2-7, with D possibly being TRBD2 (6 bases). The CDR3 consists of 13 residues. V shed 4 bases and J shed 6 bases, with 13 bases lying between them. Germline assignment: CDR1 MGHDK and CDR2 SYGVNS. The CDR3: CASSAQAGREQYF. The CDR3 DNA follows: TGTGCCAGCAGTGCCCAGGCGGGACGCGAGCAGTACTTC.

By sample share, this clone is medium-sized. The DNA of the CDR3 is TGCGCCAGCAGAGGACAGGGCTTTAGGGGTGAGCAGTTCTTC. Its translation: CASRGQGFRGEQFF. The rearrangement links TRBV5-1 to TRBJ2-1; TRBD1 aligns across 8 bases. Trimming removed 5 bases from V and 9 bases from J; junction bases left unmatched: 10. There are 14 residues in the CDR3. Germline-derived CDR1 and CDR2 are SGHRS and YFSETQ.

This clone was seen more than once but under ten times. The chain uses TRBV5-1 and TRBJ1-5, with D perhaps matching TRBD1 (5 bases). Germline CDR1 is SGHRS and CDR2 is YFSETQ. V gave up 0 bases and J gave up 4 bases, with 5 bases separating them. The CDR3 extends over 13 amino acids. The CDR3 DNA reads as TGCGCCAGCAGCTTGGCAGGGAATCAGCCCCAGCATTTT. This codes for CASSLAGNQPQHF.

The chain couples TRBV6-5 to TRBJ2-2; the match to TRBD1 covers 7 bases. The CDR3 loop spans 14 amino acids. The germline V gene encodes CDR1 MNHEY and CDR2 SVGAGI. V gave up 5 bases and J gave up 7 bases; unmatched junction bases: 7. This CDR3 is CASSPTGADGELFF. The CDR3 DNA follows: TGTGCCAGCAGTCCTACAGGGGCTGACGGGGAGCTGTTTTTT.

In its sample, this clone was seen once. The chain is built from TRBV29-1 and TRBJ2-1, with a possible D match to TRBD1 (6 bases). V lost 3 bases and J lost 5, with 14 bases in between. Germline V CDR1 and CDR2: SQVTM, ANQGSEA. The CDR3 has 14 residues. CDR3 sequence (DNA): TGCAGCGTTGACGGCCGACAGGTAAACAATGAGCAGTTCTTC. It yields the protein CSVDGRQVNNEQFF.

This clone was detected only a few times. The J gene is TRBJ2-3, the V gene TRBV6-4; tentative D call: TRBD2 (7 bases). With 0 bases removed from V and 4 bases from J, the gap between germline ends came to 8 bases. Germline loops: CDR1 MRHNA, CDR2 SNTAGT. The CDR3 is 14 amino acids. CDR3 loop: CASSDSGGADTQYF. The CDR3 DNA reads TGTGCCAGCAGTGACTCAGGGGGGGCAGATACGCAGTATTTT.

The J gene is TRBJ1-1, the V gene TRBV6-5; D possibly corresponds to TRBD1 (6 bases). The CDR3 runs 14 residues. V was trimmed by 3 bases and J by 1 base, leaving 9 bases between them. The germline CDR1 and CDR2 sequences are MNHEY and SVGAGI. The CDR3 sequence is CASSYDRWNTEAFF. The CDR3 coding sequence is TGTGCCAGCAGTTATGACAGGTGGAACACTGAAGCTTTCTTT.

The J gene is TRBJ2-1, the V gene TRBV25-1; 12 nucleotides agree with TRBD1. In germline, CDR1 is MGHDK, CDR2 SYGVNS. The length of the CDR3 is 18 residues. J was trimmed by 3 bases and V by 2 bases; bases with no gene match: 8. CDR3 in amino acids: CASSEPPGQGAYYNEQFF. CDR3 nucleotides: TGTGCCAGCAGTGAACCTCCGGGACAGGGGGCTTACTACAATGAGCAGTTCTTC.

This clone is a singleton in its sample. The chain uses TRBV29-1 and TRBJ1-4; possibly TRBD1 for D (6 bases). The CDR3 runs 12 residues. Germline V lookup: CDR1 SQVTM, CDR2 ANQGSEA. V shed 5 bases and J shed 5 bases, with 9 bases lying between them. The CDR3 is CSVMTGNEKLFF. The CDR3 region has the DNA TGCAGCGTTATGACAGGCAATGAAAAACTGTTTTTT.

This clone is termed large. J is TRBJ2-1 and V is TRBV28; 12 bases map to TRBD2. Germline V gives CDR1 MDHEN, CDR2 SYDVKM. The CDR3 covers 21 residues. V gave up 6 bases and J gave up 0 bases; unmatched junction bases: 18. The CDR3 region has the DNA TGTGCCAGCAGACAACAAATTCCCGGGACTAGCGGGCCGAGCTCCTACAATGAGCAGTTCTTC. The encoded protein is CASRQQIPGTSGPSSYNEQFF.